Each of the 20 T cell receptor beta chains below was sequenced from the same sample in a study of cytotoxic CD8 clonotypes in ibrutinib-treated CLL. Clones were sequenced by immunoSEQ multiplex PCR, and TCRdb holds only the in-frame ones, with some missing. This repertoire shows approximately 330,000 clones, 80% found once; its top ten account for 5.5% to 8%. This specimen was PBMCs, taken before ibrutinib treatment. The receptors were sampled from a human donor with chronic lymphocytic leukemia.

The chain is built from TRBV9 and TRBJ2-7; D is unresolved. The CDR3 consists of 14 residues. V lost 0 bases, J lost 1 base, and 8 bases lay in between. CDR1 and CDR2 from the germline V gene are SGDLS and YYNGEE. This CDR3 reads CASSVGLGSYEQYF. The CDR3 nucleotides are TGTGCCAGCAGCGTAGGTCTGGGATCCTACGAGCAGTACTTC.

The chain links TRBV7-9 to TRBJ1-2; D not certain. Trimming took off 5 bases at V and 6 bases at J, with 13 bases between the two ends. The CDR3 covers 13 residues. Germline loops: CDR1 SEHNR, CDR2 FQNEAQ (reference sequence). The CDR3 DNA is TGTGCCAGCAGCCCCCCGGGGAGCGATGGCTACACCTTC. As protein: CASSPPGSDGYTF.

This chain connects TRBV18 to TRBJ2-2; no firm D call. Germline V gene lookup returns CDR1 KGHSH and CDR2 LQKENI. The V gene lost 2 bases and the J gene lost 2 bases, with 9 bases spanning the gap. The CDR3 is 15 residues long. The CDR3 nucleotides read TGTGCCAGCTCACCAGATATCATTAACACCGGGGAGCTGTTTTTT. It yields the protein CASSPDIINTGELFF.

This rearrangement joins TRBV19 to TRBJ2-3; TRBD1 or TRBD2 may be the D gene (5 bases each). Germline CDR1 LNHDA, CDR2 SQIVND (reference sequence). Trimming left V 2 bases short and J 6 bases short, with 12 bases between. This CDR3 is 14 amino acids long. The CDR3 here is CASSIRGWEDTQYF. The CDR3 DNA is TGTGCCAGTAGTATAAGGGGATGGGAGGATACGCAGTATTTT.

This sequence joins TRBV23-1 and TRBJ1-5, with D perhaps matching TRBD1 (6 bases). TRBV23-1 is flagged as an ORF with uncertain function. V lost 3 bases to trimming and J lost 0 bases, with 24 bases between them. The CDR3 has 20 amino acids. In DNA form, the CDR3 reads TGCGCCAGCAGTCAGTCCCGTAGGACAGAAGAACGTTATAGCAATCAGCCCCAGCATTTT. It encodes CASSQSRRTEERYSNQPQHF.

The rearrangement joins TRBV18 to TRBJ2-2; 7 bases are a match to TRBD2. V was pared by 2 bases and J by 6 bases, with 12 bases of the junction left unmatched. From germline, CDR1 is KGHSH and CDR2 LQKENI. The CDR3 is 17 amino acids. Here the CDR3 DNA reads TGTGCCAGCTCACCAGTAGGCGGGAGAGGTCTTTCCGGGGAGCTGTTTTTT. Translating gives CASSPVGGRGLSGELFF.

The chain recombines TRBV29-1 with TRBJ2-5; D is ambiguous. Trimming stripped 3 bases from V and 1 base from J, with 3 bases between. CDR1 and CDR2 from the germline V gene are SQVTM and ANQGSEA. This CDR3 contains 11 residues. The DNA for the CDR3 is TGCAGCGTTGACCCCCAAGAGACCCAGTACTTC. Translating gives CSVDPQETQYF.

The gene calls are TRBV7-9 and TRBJ2-5, with 8 bases fitting TRBD1. The CDR3 length is 16 residues. Germline CDR1 reads SEHNR; CDR2 reads FQNEAQ (reference sequence). The V and J ends lost 1 base and 4 bases, in that order; junction bases with no gene match: 8. The CDR3 is CASSLGDRGGRETQYF. The CDR3 DNA reads TGTGCCAGCAGCTTAGGCGACAGGGGCGGGCGAGAGACCCAGTACTTC.

This chain links TRBV4-1 with TRBJ1-2; the match to TRBD1 covers 11 bases. The CDR3 is made up of 14 amino acids. J was trimmed by 8 bases and V by 4 bases; bases with no gene match: 6. Per germline, CDR1 MGHRA and CDR2 YSYEKL. The CDR3 DNA reads as TGCGCCAGCAGCCCCGGACAGGGGGCCGAGGGCTACACCTTC. Residues: CASSPGQGAEGYTF.

The chain has TRBV28 and TRBJ1-3; D call uncertain. Trimming left V 2 bases short and J 0 bases short, with 8 bases between. This CDR3 spans 15 amino acids. CDR1 is MDHEN, CDR2 SYDVKM, per germline. As DNA, the CDR3 is TGTGCCAGCAGTTTAGTCCCGAACTCTGGAAACACCATATATTTT. This encodes CASSLVPNSGNTIYF.

The chain has TRBV30 and TRBJ2-5, with 10 bases aligning to TRBD1. The CDR3 has 14 amino acids. Unmatched junction bases numbered 4, after V lost 5 bases and J lost 1 base. Germline-derived CDR1 and CDR2 are GTSNPN and SVGIG (reference sequence). The CDR3 spells CAWDRGPPQETQYF. CDR3 coding DNA: TGTGCCTGGGACAGGGGGCCCCCCCAAGAGACCCAGTACTTC.

This chain connects TRBV15 to TRBJ2-1; TRBD2 matches at 12 bases. Trimming at V came to 2 bases and at J to 9 bases, leaving 5 bases not matched to a gene. The V gene's germline CDR1 is LNHNV and CDR2 YYDKDF (reference sequence). The CDR3 runs to 15 residues. The CDR3 DNA reads as TGTGCCACCAGCAGACTAGCGGGAGGGCCTTTTGAGCAGTTCTTC. Translation: CATSRLAGGPFEQFF.

This chain uses TRBV28 with TRBJ1-3; TRBD1 matches 7 bases. Trimming at V came to 5 bases and at J to 4 bases, leaving 8 bases not matched to a gene. This CDR3 comprises 15 residues. CDR1 is MDHEN and CDR2 is SYDVKM in the germline V gene. The CDR3 DNA sequence: TGTGCCAGCAGTCCCGACAGGGCGTCGGGAAACACCATATATTTT. Translating gives CASSPDRASGNTIYF. Full variable domain (outside the CDR3, taken from reference TRBV28 and TRBJ1-3): DVKVTQSSRYLVKRTGEKVFLECVQDMDHENMFWYRQDPGLGLRLIYFSYDVKMKEKGDIPEGYSVSREKKERFSLILESASTNQTSMYLCASSPDRASGNTIYFGEGSWLTVV.

The chain uses TRBV21-1 and TRBJ1-2. TRBV21-1 is tagged as a pseudogene. The CDR3 loop spans 13 amino acids. The CDR3 DNA follows: TGTGCCAGCAGCGGGTCCTTTAACTATGGCTACACCTTC. It encodes CASSGSFNYGYTF.

This chain links TRBV9 with TRBJ2-7; unclear D gene. The V end lost 4 bases, the J end lost 6 bases, and 11 bases lay between the germline ends. CDR3 length equals 12 residues. Per germline, CDR1 SGDLS and CDR2 YYNGEE. The CDR3 sequence is CASSRGPTEQYF. Here the CDR3 DNA reads TGTGCCAGCAGCCGAGGACCGACCGAGCAGTACTTC.

This clone has only a few counts. This chain links TRBV9 with TRBJ2-2; D gene ambiguous. V was clipped by 0 bases and J by 5 bases, with 5 bases between them. The V gene's germline CDR1 is SGDLS and CDR2 YYNGEE. The CDR3 has 13 amino acids. The CDR3 sequence is CASSVGLTGELFF. The CDR3 bases are TGTGCCAGCAGCGTAGGACTTACCGGGGAGCTGTTTTTT.

The chain links TRBV28 to TRBJ2-5, with 9 bases identical to TRBD2. From germline, CDR1 is MDHEN and CDR2 SYDVKM. Trimming removed 5 bases from V and 2 bases from J; junction bases left unmatched: 9. This CDR3 comprises 16 residues. The CDR3 coding sequence is TGTGCCAGCAGTCCGCCCAGCGGGAGGACTCAAGAGACCCAGTACTTC. This encodes CASSPPSGRTQETQYF.

This chain connects TRBV30 to TRBJ2-1; TRBD2 aligns across 10 bases. J was trimmed by 0 bases and V by 0 bases; bases with no gene match: 11. The germline V gene encodes CDR1 GTSNPN and CDR2 SVGIG (reference sequence). This CDR3 is built from 19 residues. CDR3 DNA: TGTGCCTGGAGTGTATCTAGCGGGAGCGCCGGGAGCTCCTACAATGAGCAGTTCTTC. It encodes CAWSVSSGSAGSSYNEQFF.

The gene calls are TRBV5-6 and TRBJ2-7; 9 bases are shared with TRBD1. The CDR3 length is 15 residues. The V gene end was trimmed by 3 bases and the J gene end by 4 bases; junction bases not matched to a gene: 8. Per germline, CDR1 SGHDT and CDR2 YYEEEE. This chain's CDR3 is CASSYPGTGTYEQYF. The CDR3 region has the DNA TGTGCCAGCAGCTACCCCGGGACAGGGACTTACGAGCAGTACTTC.

CDR3 DNA: TGCGCCAGCAGCTTGGCTCCCGGGAGCACAGATACGCAGTATTTT. It specifies CASSLAPGSTDTQYF. J is TRBJ2-3 and V is TRBV5-1; D remains ambiguous. Germline V lookup: CDR1 SGHRS, CDR2 YFSETQ. Trimming removed 0 bases at V and 0 bases at J, with 8 bases between. CDR3 length: 15 residues. Looking up the rest from reference TRBV5-1 and TRBJ2-3 gives the full variable domain: KAGVTQTPRYLIKTRGQQVTLSCSPISGHRSVSWYQQTPGQGLQFLFEYFSETQRNKGNFPGRFSGRQFSNSRSEMNVSTLELGDSALYLCASSLAPGSTDTQYFGPGTRLTVL.